This T cell receptor (beta chain) comes out of a study of chemoradiotherapy in HPV16-positive cancers. Study conclusions and caveats: During treatment, candidate HPV-specific clones and E7-related motifs expanded in tumor.

Repeated repertoire sampling spanned the course of chemoradiotherapy. A remark on this clone: The antigen is undetermined. Different DNA sequences within this sample yield the same CDR3.

V lost 0 bases and J lost 0, with 12 bases in between. The CDR3 is 16 residues long. The germline gives CDR1 SGDLS, CDR2 YYNGEE. Profiling relied on immunoSEQ multiplex PCR, and the TCRdb table lists in-frame clones only, not all of them. Of over a thousand clones listed, approximately 85% are singletons. The chain links TRBV9 to TRBJ1-1; D remains unclear. Source: tumor tissue, taken from a patient who underwent chemoradiotherapy. The TCR originated in a human donor with HPV-associated anogenital cancer. Here the CDR3 DNA reads TGTGCCAGCAGCGTAGATTCGTCTGGTCTGAACACTGAAGCTTTCTTT. Amino acids: CASSVDSSGLNTEAFF.